This TCR beta chain was identified in a study of beta chain features in type 1 diabetes. For the study at large: The patient and healthy donor groups were comparable for age, gender and cell yields.

Study observations and caveats: Patients' naive, central memory and regulatory TCRB repertoires appeared more alike than those of healthy donors. Insertion counts at VDJ junctions were lower in type 1 diabetes patients, who also showed more deletions there.

The entirety of the isolated RNA underwent reverse transcription, so expressed TCRB transcripts were sequenced. Some clones are missing from TCRdb's copy, which holds only in-frame ones; the method was immunoSEQ multiplex PCR. This table has about 320,000 clones, 12% to 15% appearing once. There are a few counts of this clone. Its antigen is unknown. Sequences were obtained from central memory CD4+ T cells from blood. The TCR sequence derives from a man younger than 40 in good health.

The CDR3 loop reads CASSQWALEPTDTQYF. DNA of the CDR3: TGCGCCAGCAGCCAATGGGCCTTGGAACCCACAGATACGCAGTATTTT. The J gene is TRBJ2-3, the V gene TRBV4-3; D remains unclear. Trimming took off 2 bases at V and 2 bases at J, with 14 bases between the two ends. Looked up from germline, CDR1 is LGHNA and CDR2 is YSLEER. CDR3 size: 16 residues.